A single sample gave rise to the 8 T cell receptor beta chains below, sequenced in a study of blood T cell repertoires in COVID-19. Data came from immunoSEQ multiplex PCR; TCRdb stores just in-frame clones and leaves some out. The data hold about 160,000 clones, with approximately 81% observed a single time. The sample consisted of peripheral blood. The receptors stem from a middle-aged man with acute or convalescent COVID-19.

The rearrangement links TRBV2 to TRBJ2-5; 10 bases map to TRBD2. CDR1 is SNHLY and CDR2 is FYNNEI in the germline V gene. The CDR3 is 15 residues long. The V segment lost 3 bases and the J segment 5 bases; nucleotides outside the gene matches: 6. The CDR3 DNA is TGTGCCAGCAGTGAGGGGGGACTAGCGAAGGAGACCCAGTACTTC. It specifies CASSEGGLAKETQYF. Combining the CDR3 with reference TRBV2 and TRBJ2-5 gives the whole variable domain EPEVTQTPSHQVTQMGQEVILRCVPISNHLYFYWYRQILGQKVEFLVSFYNNEISEKSEIFDDQFSVERPDGSNFTLKIRSTKLEDSAMYFCASSEGGLAKETQYFGPGTRLLVL.

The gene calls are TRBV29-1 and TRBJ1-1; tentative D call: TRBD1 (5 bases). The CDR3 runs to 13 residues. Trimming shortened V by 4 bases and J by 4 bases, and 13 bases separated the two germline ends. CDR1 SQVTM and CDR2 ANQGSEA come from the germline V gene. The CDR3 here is CSVVWGVGTEAFF. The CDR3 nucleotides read TGCAGCGTTGTGTGGGGGGTCGGCACTGAAGCTTTCTTT.

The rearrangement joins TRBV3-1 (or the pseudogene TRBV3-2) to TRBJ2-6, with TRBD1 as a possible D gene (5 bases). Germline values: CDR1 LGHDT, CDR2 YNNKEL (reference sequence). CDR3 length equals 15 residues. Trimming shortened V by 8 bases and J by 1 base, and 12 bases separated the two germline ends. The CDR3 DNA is TGTGCCAGCGGAAACAAGGGGTCTGGGGCCAACGTCCTGACTTTC. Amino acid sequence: CASGNKGSGANVLTF.

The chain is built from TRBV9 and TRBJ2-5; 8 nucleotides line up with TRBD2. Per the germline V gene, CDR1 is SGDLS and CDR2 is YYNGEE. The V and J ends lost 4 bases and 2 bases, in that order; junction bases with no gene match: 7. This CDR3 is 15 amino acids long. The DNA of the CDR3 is TGTGCCAGCAGCACCACTAGCGGACTACAAGAGACCCAGTACTTC. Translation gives CASSTTSGLQETQYF. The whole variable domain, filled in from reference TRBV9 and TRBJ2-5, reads DSGVTQTPKHLITATGQRVTLRCSPRSGDLSVYWYQQSLDQGLQFLIQYYNGEERAKGNILERFSAQQFPDLHSELNLSSLELGDSALYFCASSTTSGLQETQYFGPGTRLLVL.

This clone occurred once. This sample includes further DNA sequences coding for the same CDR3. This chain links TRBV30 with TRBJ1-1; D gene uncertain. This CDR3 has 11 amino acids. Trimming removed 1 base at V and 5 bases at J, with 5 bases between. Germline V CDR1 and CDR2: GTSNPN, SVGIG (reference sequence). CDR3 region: CAWSGQTEAFF. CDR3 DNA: TGTGCCTGGAGTGGTCAGACTGAAGCTTTCTTT.

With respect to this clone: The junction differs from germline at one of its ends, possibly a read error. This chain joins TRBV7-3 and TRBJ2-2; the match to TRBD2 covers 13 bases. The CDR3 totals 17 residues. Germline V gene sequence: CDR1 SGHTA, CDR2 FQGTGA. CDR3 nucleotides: TGTGCCAGCAGCCTAACGGGACTAGCGGGGAGCACCGGGGAGCTGTTTTTT. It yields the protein CASSLTGLAGSTGELFF.

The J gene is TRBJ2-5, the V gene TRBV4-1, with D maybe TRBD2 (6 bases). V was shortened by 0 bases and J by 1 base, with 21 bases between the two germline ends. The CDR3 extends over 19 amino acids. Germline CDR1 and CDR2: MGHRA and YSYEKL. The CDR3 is CASSQEEDRDLSSQETQYF. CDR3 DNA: TGCGCCAGCAGCCAAGAAGAGGACCGGGACTTATCGTCCCAAGAGACCCAGTACTTC.

The CDR3 protein is CASSLDRVIHNEQFF. The CDR3 DNA reads TGTGCCAGCAGCCTGGACAGGGTGATTCACAATGAGCAGTTCTTC. The V and J genes are TRBV11-2 and TRBJ2-1, with 8 bases aligning to TRBD1. V lost 5 bases and J lost 5; bases outside the gene matches: 8. Germline lookup yields CDR1 SGHAT and CDR2 FQNNGV. CDR3 size: 15 residues.